This T cell receptor (beta chain) was documented in a study of blood T cell repertoires in COVID-19. Across the study: Spain, Italy and the United States supplied samples that represented acute and convalescent COVID-19. PBMCs, B-cell-depleted T cells, or T cells were the source of the cDNA or gDNA that made up the material.

Followed over time, Seattle patients had been enrolled while infection was active. V lost 2 bases to trimming and J lost 4 bases; unmatched junction nucleotides: 9. The CDR3 is made up of 17 amino acids. CDR1 MGHRA and CDR2 YSYEKL come from the germline V gene. Libraries were prepared by immunoSEQ multiplex PCR; TCRdb keeps only in-frame clonotypes and omits some of them. The table has fewer than 250,000 clones, about 90% seen once. The genes are TRBV4-1 and TRBJ1-5, with 9 bases identical to TRBD1. The sequencing input was peripheral blood. This clonotype was obtained from a man in his thirties or forties with COVID-19, enrolled during active disease. The CDR3, as DNA: TGCGCCAGCAGCCAACACCCCGGGACAGGGACTAATCAGCCCCAGCATTTT. This translates into CASSQHPGTGTNQPQHF.